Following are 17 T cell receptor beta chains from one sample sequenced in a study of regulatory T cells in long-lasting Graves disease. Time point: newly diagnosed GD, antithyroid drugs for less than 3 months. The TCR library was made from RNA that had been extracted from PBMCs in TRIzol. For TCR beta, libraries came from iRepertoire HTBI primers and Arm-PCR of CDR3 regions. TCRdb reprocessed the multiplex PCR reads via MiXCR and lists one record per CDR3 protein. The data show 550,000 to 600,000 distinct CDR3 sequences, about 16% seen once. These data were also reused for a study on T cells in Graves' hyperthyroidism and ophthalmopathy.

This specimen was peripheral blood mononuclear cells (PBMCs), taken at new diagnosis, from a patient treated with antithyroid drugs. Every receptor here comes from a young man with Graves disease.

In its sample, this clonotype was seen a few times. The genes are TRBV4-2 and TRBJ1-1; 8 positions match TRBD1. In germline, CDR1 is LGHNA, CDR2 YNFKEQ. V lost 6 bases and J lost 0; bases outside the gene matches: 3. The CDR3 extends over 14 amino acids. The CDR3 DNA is TGTGCCAGCAGGCACAGGGGGTTGAACACTGAAGCTTTCTTT. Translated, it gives CASRHRGLNTEAFF.

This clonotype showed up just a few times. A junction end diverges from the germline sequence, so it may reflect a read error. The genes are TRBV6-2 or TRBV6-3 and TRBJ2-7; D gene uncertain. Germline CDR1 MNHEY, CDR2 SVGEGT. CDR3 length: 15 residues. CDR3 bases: TGTGCCGGCAGTTACTCGATTGCCGTTACGAACGAGCAGTACTTC. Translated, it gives CAGSYSIAVTNEQYF.

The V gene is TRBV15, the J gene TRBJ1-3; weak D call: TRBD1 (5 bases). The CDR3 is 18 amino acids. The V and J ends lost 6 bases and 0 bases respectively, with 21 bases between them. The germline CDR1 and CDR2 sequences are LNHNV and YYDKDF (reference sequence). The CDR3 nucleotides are TGTGCCACCAGAGGCTCGAGTGGCGACAGTCCCTCTGGAAACACCATATATTTT. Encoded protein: CATRGSSGDSPSGNTIYF.

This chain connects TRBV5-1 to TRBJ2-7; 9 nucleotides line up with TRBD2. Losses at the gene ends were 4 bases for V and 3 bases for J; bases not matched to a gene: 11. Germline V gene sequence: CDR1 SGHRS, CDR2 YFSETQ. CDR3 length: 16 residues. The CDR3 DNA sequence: TGCGCCAGCAGCCCCAGACTAGCGGCCGCCAACTACGAGCAGTACTTC. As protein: CASSPRLAAANYEQYF.

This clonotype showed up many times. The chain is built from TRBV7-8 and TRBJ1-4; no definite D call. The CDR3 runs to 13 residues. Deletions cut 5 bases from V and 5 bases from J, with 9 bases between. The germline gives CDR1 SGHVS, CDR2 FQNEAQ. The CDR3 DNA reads TGTGCCAGCAGCAGAAGACACAATGAAAAACTGTTTTTT. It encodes CASSRRHNEKLFF.

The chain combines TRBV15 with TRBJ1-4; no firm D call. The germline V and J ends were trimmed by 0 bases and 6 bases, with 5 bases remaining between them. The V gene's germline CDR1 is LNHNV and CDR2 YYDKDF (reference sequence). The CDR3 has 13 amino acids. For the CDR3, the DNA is TGTGCCACCAGCAGAGATTACGATGAAAAACTGTTTTTT. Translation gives CATSRDYDEKLFF.

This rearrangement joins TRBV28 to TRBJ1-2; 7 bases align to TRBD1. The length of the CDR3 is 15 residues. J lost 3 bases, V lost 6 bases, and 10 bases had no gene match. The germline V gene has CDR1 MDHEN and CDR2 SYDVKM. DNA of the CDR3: TGTGCCAGCAGGCAAGGACAGGACTCCTACTATGGCTACACCTTC. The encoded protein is CASRQGQDSYYGYTF.

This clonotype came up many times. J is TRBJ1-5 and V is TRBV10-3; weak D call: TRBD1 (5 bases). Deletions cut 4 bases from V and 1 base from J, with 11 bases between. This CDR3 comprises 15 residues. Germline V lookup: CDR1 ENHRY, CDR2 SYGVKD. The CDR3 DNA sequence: TGTGCCATCAGTGTATCCCCAGGGAGCAATCAGCCCCAGCATTTT. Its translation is CAISVSPGSNQPQHF.

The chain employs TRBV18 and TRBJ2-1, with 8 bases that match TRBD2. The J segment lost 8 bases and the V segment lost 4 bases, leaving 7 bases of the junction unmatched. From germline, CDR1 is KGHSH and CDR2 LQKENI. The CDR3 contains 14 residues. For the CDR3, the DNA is TGTGCCAGCTCACTTAGCGGGATGGTCTATGAGCAGTTCTTC. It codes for CASSLSGMVYEQFF.

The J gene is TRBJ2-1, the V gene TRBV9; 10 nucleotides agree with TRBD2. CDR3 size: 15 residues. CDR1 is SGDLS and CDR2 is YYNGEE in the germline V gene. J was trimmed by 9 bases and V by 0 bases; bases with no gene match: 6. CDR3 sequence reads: CASSVAAGGPGEQFF. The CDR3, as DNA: TGTGCCAGCAGCGTAGCAGCGGGAGGGCCAGGTGAGCAGTTCTTC.

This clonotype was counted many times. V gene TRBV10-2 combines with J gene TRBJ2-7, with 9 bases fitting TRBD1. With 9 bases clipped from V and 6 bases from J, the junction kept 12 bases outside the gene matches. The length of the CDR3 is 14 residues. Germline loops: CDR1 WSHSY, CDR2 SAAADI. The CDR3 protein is CASTGTGTTGEQYF. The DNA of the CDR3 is TGCGCCAGTACCGGGACAGGGACTACCGGCGAGCAGTACTTC.

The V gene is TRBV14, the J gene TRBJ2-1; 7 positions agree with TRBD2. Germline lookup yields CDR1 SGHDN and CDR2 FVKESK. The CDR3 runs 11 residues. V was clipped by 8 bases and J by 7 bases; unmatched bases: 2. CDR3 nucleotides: TGTGCCAGCTTTAGCGGGAATGAGCAGTTCTTC. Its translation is CASFSGNEQFF. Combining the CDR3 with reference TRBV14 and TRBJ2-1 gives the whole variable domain EAGVTQFPSHSVIEKGQTVTLRCDPISGHDNLYWYRRVMGKEIKFLLHFVKESKQDESGMPNNRFLAERTGGTYSTLKVQPAELEDSGVYFCASFSGNEQFFGPGTRLTVL.

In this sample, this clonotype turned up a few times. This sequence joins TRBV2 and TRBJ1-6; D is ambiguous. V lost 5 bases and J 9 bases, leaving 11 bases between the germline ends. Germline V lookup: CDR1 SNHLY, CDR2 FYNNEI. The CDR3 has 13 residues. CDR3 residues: CASSNSRPSPLHF. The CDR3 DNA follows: TGTGCCAGCAGTAACTCACGACCTTCACCCCTCCACTTT.

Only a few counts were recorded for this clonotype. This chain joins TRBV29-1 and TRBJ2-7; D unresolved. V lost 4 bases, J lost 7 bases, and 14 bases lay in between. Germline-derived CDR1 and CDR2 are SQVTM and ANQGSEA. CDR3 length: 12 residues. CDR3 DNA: TGCAGCGTTGTCGGCCTACGATTGGAGCAGTACTTC. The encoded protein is CSVVGLRLEQYF.

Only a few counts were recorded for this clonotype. The CDR3 region is CASSQESRGNSPLHF. The CDR3 region has the DNA TGTGCCAGCAGCCAAGAAAGCAGGGGGAATTCACCCCTCCACTTT. The chain employs TRBV4-2 and TRBJ1-6; 7 bases fit TRBD1. This CDR3 contains 15 residues. Germline lookup yields CDR1 LGHNA and CDR2 YNFKEQ. The ends lost 0 bases at V and 7 bases at J; junction bases unmatched: 3.

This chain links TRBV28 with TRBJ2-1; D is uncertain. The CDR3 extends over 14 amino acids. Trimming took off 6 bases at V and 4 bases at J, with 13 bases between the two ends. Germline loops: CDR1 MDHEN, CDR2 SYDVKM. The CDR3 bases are TGTGCCAGCAGCCCAAGACGCCTATACAATGAGCAGTTCTTC. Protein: CASSPRRLYNEQFF.

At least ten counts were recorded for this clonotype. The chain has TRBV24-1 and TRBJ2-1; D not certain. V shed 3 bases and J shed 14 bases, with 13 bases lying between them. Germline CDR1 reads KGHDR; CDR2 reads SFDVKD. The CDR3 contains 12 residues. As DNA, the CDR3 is TGTGCCACCAGTGATCGGTTGCTGAGGAAGTTCTTC. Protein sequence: CATSDRLLRKFF.